The 10 T cell receptor beta chains reported below all come from one sample, sequenced in a study of blood T cell repertoires in COVID-19 (dated by TCRdb to about 2020). Library preparation employed the immunoSEQ multiplex PCR assay. In TCRdb, the immuneACCESS table is reduced to in-frame sequences with V and J assigned. These tables do not hold every clone; where another copy was compared, an unresolved V gene accounts for under half, and the others remain unexplained. The sample has 95,000 to 150,000 clones on record, over 60% of them singletons. Clones ranked in the top ten supply approximately 35% of the sample. The specimen sequenced was peripheral blood. The origin of the receptors is a man in his forties with active or convalescent COVID-19.

The J gene is TRBJ2-1, the V gene TRBV5-1; 12 positions match TRBD2. This CDR3 is built from 15 residues. The V and J ends lost 4 bases and 6 bases, in that order; junction bases with no gene match: 5. Per the germline V gene, CDR1 is SGHRS and CDR2 is YFSETQ. This CDR3 is CASSIGLAGSNEQFF. The CDR3 DNA reads TGCGCCAGCAGCATAGGACTAGCGGGAAGCAATGAGCAGTTCTTC.

In this sample, this clone turned up many times. The chain combines TRBV3-1 (or the pseudogene TRBV3-2) with TRBJ1-3, with D perhaps matching TRBD1 (6 bases). This CDR3 is 16 amino acids long. With 2 bases removed from V and 0 bases from J, the gap between germline ends came to 11 bases. CDR1 LGHDT and CDR2 YNNKEL come from the germline V gene (reference sequence). CDR3 bases: TGTGCCAGCAGCCAAAACAGGGCCTACTCTGGAAACACCATATATTTT. Encoded protein: CASSQNRAYSGNTIYF.

V gene TRBV28 combines with J gene TRBJ2-1; 11 nucleotides agree with TRBD2. Germline V CDR1 and CDR2: MDHEN, SYDVKM. V dropped 5 bases and J dropped 2; count of bases not matched to a gene: 8. The CDR3 is made up of 17 amino acids. Here the CDR3 DNA reads TGTGCCAGCAGTCCTATAGCGGGGGGGCGCGCCTACAATGAGCAGTTCTTC. This codes for CASSPIAGGRAYNEQFF.

V usage is TRBV4-1 and J usage is TRBJ2-5, with 11 bases matching TRBD2. Germline-derived CDR1 and CDR2 are MGHRA and YSYEKL. J gave up 2 bases and V 4 bases, and 9 bases lay outside the gene matches. CDR3 length: 17 residues. CDR3 sequence: CASSLQPGLAVQETQYF. The CDR3 bases are TGCGCCAGCAGCCTTCAACCGGGACTAGCGGTTCAAGAGACCCAGTACTTC.

The rearrangement uses TRBV4-1 and TRBJ2-7; tentatively, D is TRBD2 (5 bases). Trimming cost V 1 base and J 7 bases, with 23 bases left between them. The germline gives CDR1 MGHRA, CDR2 YSYEKL. The CDR3 totals 17 residues. The CDR3 reads CASSQVRWVGEVGEQYF. DNA of the CDR3: TGCGCCAGCAGCCAAGTCCGATGGGTGGGAGAGGTCGGAGAGCAGTACTTC.

This clone appeared once. V is TRBV9 and J is TRBJ1-6, with 7 positions matching TRBD1. V gave up 2 bases and J gave up 10 bases; unmatched junction bases: 6. The CDR3 consists of 14 residues. CDR1 SGDLS and CDR2 YYNGEE come from the germline V gene. The CDR3 sequence: CASSVRGDGSPLHF. The CDR3 bases are TGTGCCAGCAGCGTCAGGGGGGACGGATCACCCCTCCACTTT.

This clone occurred once. The chain has TRBV7-9 and TRBJ2-1; D not resolved. Germline values: CDR1 SEHNR, CDR2 FQNEAQ (reference sequence). This CDR3 has 12 residues. V lost 2 bases, J lost 10 bases, and 9 bases lay in between. CDR3 residues: CASSLKSLEQFF. The CDR3 nucleotides read TGTGCCAGCAGCTTAAAATCCCTGGAGCAGTTCTTC.

This chain joins TRBV27 and TRBJ1-1; D call uncertain. The CDR3 consists of 14 residues. Trimming removed 6 bases at V and 0 bases at J, with 11 bases between. CDR1 is MNHEY and CDR2 is SMNVEV in the germline V gene (reference sequence). DNA for the CDR3: TGTGCCAGCAGCCCACAGAGATTGAACACTGAAGCTTTCTTT. As protein: CASSPQRLNTEAFF.

The gene calls are TRBV2 and TRBJ1-2; D may be TRBD1 (6 bases). The CDR3 is 14 residues long. Looked up from germline, CDR1 is SNHLY and CDR2 is FYNNEI. V was clipped by 1 base and J by 6 bases, with 12 bases between them. CDR3: CASSEVRGSNGYTF. For the CDR3, the DNA is TGTGCCAGCAGTGAAGTCAGGGGCTCAAATGGCTACACCTTC.

The gene calls are TRBV13 and TRBJ2-1; D is unresolved. Trimming shortened V by 2 bases and J by 3 bases, and 8 bases separated the two germline ends. The CDR3 extends over 14 amino acids. Germline assignment: CDR1 PRHDT and CDR2 FYEKMQ (reference sequence). In DNA, the CDR3 is TGTGCCAGCAGCTTAAGCCAGGACTACAATGAGCAGTTCTTC. Its protein product is CASSLSQDYNEQFF.